This T cell receptor beta chain was obtained from a study of blood T cell repertoires in COVID-19. About the research overall: PBMCs, B-cell-depleted T cells, or T cells were the source of the cDNA or gDNA that made up the material.

Germline-derived CDR1 and CDR2 are LGHDT and YNNKEL (reference sequence). The CDR3 extends over 16 amino acids. V was cut by 1 base and J by 1 base, with 13 bases left in between. Original methodology: Amplification from reference gene primers served as the basis for estimated nucleated cell counts. The protocol was immunoSEQ multiplex PCR, while the TCRdb copy is restricted to in-frame clones and leaves out a portion. V and J calls and clone size follow that table, whereas D and trimming were derived from the DNA. The data contain roughly 90,000 clones, roughly 83% of them singletons. This clone occurred a few times.

Sequencing was carried out using peripheral blood. V usage is TRBV3-1 (or the pseudogene TRBV3-2) and J usage is TRBJ1-1, with a possible D match to TRBD1 (5 bases). This receptor was identified in a human donor in a cohort sampled during active COVID-19. CDR3 nucleotides: TGTGCCAGCAGCCAAGGGCGGGGGGTGTCGAACACTGAAGCTTTCTTT. Translated, it gives CASSQGRGVSNTEAFF.